This T cell receptor (beta chain) was profiled in a study of beta chain features in type 1 diabetes. Study results and caveats: Researchers reported that naive, central memory and Treg TCRB repertoires appeared more similar in patients than in healthy donors.

Heparinised blood was drawn once per donor, averaging roughly 120 mL. Sequencing targeted expressed TCRB transcripts, as all isolated RNA had been reverse transcribed. The data were produced by immunoSEQ multiplex PCR, yet TCRdb's version contains in-frame clones alone and is incomplete. Among more than 300,000 clones listed, around 12% were seen once. The J segment lost 7 bases and the V segment lost 4 bases, leaving 7 bases of the junction unmatched. Looked up from germline, CDR1 is GTSNPN and CDR2 is SVGIG (reference sequence). The CDR3 spans 14 residues. This clone was seen a few times. Its antigen is currently unknown.

The sample comprised naive CD4+ T cells from blood. The source is a man aged 18 to 35 in good health. The chain is built from TRBV30 and TRBJ1-2; 12 bases are a match to TRBD1. The CDR3 here is CAWTSRDRGRGYTF. As DNA, the CDR3 is TGTGCCTGGACCTCCCGGGACAGGGGGCGTGGCTACACCTTC. Looking up the rest from reference TRBV30 and TRBJ1-2 gives the full variable domain: SQTIHQWPATLVQPVGSPLSLECTVEGTSNPNLYWYRQAAGRGLQLLFYSVGIGQISSEVPQNLSASRPQDRQFILSSKKLLLSDSGFYLCAWTSRDRGRGYTFGSGTRLTVV.